This T cell receptor (beta chain) stems from a study of STAT5B mutations in CD4+ large granular lymphocyte leukemia. General study findings and limits: Higher CD4+ than CD8+ T-LGLL clonality might reflect small sample size.

Only a few counts were recorded for this clone. Its matching antigen is unknown. Sequencing was performed with immunoSEQ multiplex PCR; in TCRdb, only in-frame clones are kept and a portion is missing. The sample has around 29,000 clones, more than 65% seen once; the top ten hold approximately 6.2%. Sample: CD4+ T cells from blood buffy coats. The receptor's source is a human donor in good health.

The CDR3 is CASRDTGISIWPQHF. For the CDR3, the DNA is TGTGCCAGCAGAGACACAGGGATCTCCATTTGGCCCCAGCATTTT. The V gene is TRBV28, the J gene TRBJ1-5, with a weak D call TRBD1 (6 bases). CDR3 length equals 15 residues. Germline V gene sequence: CDR1 MDHEN, CDR2 SYDVKM. With 6 bases removed from V and 9 bases from J, the gap between germline ends came to 21 bases. The full variable domain, completed using reference TRBV28 and TRBJ1-5, is DVKVTQSSRYLVKRTGEKVFLECVQDMDHENMFWYRQDPGLGLRLIYFSYDVKMKEKGDIPEGYSVSREKKERFSLILESASTNQTSMYLCASRDTGISIWPQHFGDGTRLSIL.